The clone carrying this T cell receptor (beta chain) has ten or more counts. With 5 bases removed from V and 4 bases from J, the gap between germline ends came to 12 bases. From germline, CDR1 is LNHNV and CDR2 YYDKDF (reference sequence). The CDR3 has 13 residues. TCRdb recomputed calls from the RT-PCR reads with MiXCR, one row per CDR3 protein. The sample yields hundreds of thousands of distinct CDR3 sequences, 13% to 15% seen once. Sequences were obtained from memory CD4+ T cells from blood. The rearrangement joins TRBV15 to TRBJ2-7; D ambiguous. The receptor was derived from a female donor in good health, serving as a healthy control. CDR3 sequence: CATSSQTGYEQYF. CDR3 sequence (DNA): TGTGCCACCAGCTCCCAGACTGGATACGAGCAGTACTTC.